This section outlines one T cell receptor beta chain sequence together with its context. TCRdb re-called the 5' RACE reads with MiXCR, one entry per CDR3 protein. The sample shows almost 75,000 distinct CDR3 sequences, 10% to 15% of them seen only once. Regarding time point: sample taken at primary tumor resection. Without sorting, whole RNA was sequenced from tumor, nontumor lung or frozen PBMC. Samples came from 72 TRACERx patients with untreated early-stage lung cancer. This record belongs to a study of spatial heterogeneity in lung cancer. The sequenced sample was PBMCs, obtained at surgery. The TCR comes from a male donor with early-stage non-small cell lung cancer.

CDR3: CASSPGTARRDTQYF. The DNA for the CDR3 is TGTGCCAGCAGCCCGGGGACAGCCCGTAGAGATACGCAGTATTTT. The chain is built from TRBV7-2 and TRBJ2-3; 7 nucleotides align to TRBD1. Trimming removed 5 bases from V and 5 bases from J; junction bases left unmatched: 10. This CDR3 has 15 residues. Germline V gene data show CDR1 as SGHTA and CDR2 as FQGNSA.